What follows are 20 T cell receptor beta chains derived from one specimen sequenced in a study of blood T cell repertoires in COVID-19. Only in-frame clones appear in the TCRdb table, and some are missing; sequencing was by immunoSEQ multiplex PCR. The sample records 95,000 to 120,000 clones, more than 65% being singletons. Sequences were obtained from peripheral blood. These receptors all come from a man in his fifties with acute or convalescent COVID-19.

The CDR3 reads CASSQEDRERGYTF. The CDR3 coding sequence is TGTGCCAGCAGCCAAGAGGACAGGGAAAGAGGCTACACCTTC. The V call is TRBV3-1 (or the pseudogene TRBV3-2), the J call TRBJ1-2; 8 nucleotides match TRBD1. With 0 bases clipped from V and 8 bases from J, the junction kept 5 bases outside the gene matches. The CDR3 length is 14 residues. The V gene's germline CDR1 is LGHDT and CDR2 YNNKEL (reference sequence).

DNA for the CDR3: TGTGCCAGCACCCAGGGGGACTCTGGCTACACCTTC. Its translation: CASTQGDSGYTF. The chain employs TRBV2 and TRBJ1-2; TRBD1 matches 7 bases. The CDR3 extends over 12 amino acids. V lost 7 bases, J lost 7 bases, and 6 bases stayed unmatched. CDR1 and CDR2 from the germline V gene are SNHLY and FYNNEI.

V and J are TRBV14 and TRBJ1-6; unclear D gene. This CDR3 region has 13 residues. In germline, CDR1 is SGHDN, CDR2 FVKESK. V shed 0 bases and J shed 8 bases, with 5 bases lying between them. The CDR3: CASSQDDYSPLHF. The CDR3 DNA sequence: TGTGCCAGCAGCCAAGACGACTATTCACCCCTCCACTTT.

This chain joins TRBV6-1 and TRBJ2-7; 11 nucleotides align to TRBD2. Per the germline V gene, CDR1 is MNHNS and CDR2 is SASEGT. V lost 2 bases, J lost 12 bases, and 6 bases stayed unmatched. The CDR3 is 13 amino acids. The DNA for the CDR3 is TGTGCCAGCAGTGAACCACCGGGACTAGCGGTGTACGTC. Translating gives CASSEPPGLAVYV.

The CDR3 region is CASSLETGRGTEAFF. CDR3 nucleotides: TGTGCCAGCAGCTTAGAAACAGGGAGGGGCACTGAAGCTTTCTTT. The rearrangement joins TRBV7-2 to TRBJ1-1; TRBD1 is a possible D gene (6 bases). The CDR3 runs to 15 residues. The V gene lost 1 base and the J gene lost 4 bases, with 13 bases spanning the gap. From germline, CDR1 is SGHTA and CDR2 FQGNSA. Full variable domain (remainder filled in from reference TRBV7-2 and TRBJ1-1): GAGVSQSPSNKVTEKGKDVELRCDPISGHTALYWYRQSLGQGLEFLIYFQGNSAPDKSGLPSDRFSAERTGGSVSTLTIQRTQQEDSAVYLCASSLETGRGTEAFFGQGTRLTVV.

The chain's CDR3 is CASSLAGQGARSPLHF. The CDR3 DNA is TGCGCCAGCAGCTTGGCTGGACAGGGGGCGAGGTCACCCCTCCACTTT. This sequence joins TRBV5-1 and TRBJ1-6; TRBD1 matches 11 bases. The CDR3 consists of 16 residues. Germline-derived CDR1 and CDR2 are SGHRS and YFSETQ. J was trimmed by 10 bases and V by 0 bases; bases with no gene match: 6.

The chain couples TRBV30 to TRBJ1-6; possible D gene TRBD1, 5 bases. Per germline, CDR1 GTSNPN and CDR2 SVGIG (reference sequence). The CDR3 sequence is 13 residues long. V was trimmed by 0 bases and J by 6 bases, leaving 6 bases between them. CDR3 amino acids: CAWSVQANSPLHF. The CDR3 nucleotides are TGTGCCTGGAGTGTACAGGCTAATTCACCCCTCCACTTT.

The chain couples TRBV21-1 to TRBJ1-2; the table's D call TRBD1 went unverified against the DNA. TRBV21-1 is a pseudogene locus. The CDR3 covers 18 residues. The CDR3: CASSKVRQPATPNYGYTF. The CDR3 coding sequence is TGTGCCAGCAGCAAAGTGAGACAGCCAGCCACCCCTAACTATGGCTACACCTTC.

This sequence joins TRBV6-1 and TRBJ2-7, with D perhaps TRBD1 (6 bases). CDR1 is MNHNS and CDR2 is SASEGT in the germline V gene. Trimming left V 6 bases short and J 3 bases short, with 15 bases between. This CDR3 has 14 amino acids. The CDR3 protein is CASSPRDTSYEQYF. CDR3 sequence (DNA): TGTGCCAGCAGCCCACGGGACACTAGCTACGAGCAGTACTTC.

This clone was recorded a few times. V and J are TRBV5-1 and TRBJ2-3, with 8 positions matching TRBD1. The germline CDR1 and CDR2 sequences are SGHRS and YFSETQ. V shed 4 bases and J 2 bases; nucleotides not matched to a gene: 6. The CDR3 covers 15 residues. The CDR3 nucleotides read TGCGCCAGCAGCCCGGGACAGGAAGACACAGATACGCAGTATTTT. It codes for CASSPGQEDTDTQYF.

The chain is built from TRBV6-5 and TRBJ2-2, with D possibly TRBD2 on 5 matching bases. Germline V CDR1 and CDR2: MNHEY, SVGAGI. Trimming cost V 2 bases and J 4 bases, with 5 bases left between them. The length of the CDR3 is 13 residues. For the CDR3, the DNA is TGTGCCAGCAGTTACGGAGGCACCGGGGAGCTGTTTTTT. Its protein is CASSYGGTGELFF.

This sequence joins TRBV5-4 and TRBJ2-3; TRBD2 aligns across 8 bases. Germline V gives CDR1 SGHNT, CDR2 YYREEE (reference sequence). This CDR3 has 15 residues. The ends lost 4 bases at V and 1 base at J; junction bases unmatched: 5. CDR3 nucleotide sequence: TGTGCCAGCAGCCCAATGCGGGGGGGCACAGATACGCAGTATTTT. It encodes CASSPMRGGTDTQYF.

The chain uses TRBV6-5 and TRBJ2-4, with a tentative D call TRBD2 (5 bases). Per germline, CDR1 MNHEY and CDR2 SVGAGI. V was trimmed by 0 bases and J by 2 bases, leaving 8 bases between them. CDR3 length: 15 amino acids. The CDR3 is CASSYSVGTKNIQYF. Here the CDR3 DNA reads TGTGCCAGCAGTTACTCTGTCGGGACCAAAAACATTCAGTACTTC.

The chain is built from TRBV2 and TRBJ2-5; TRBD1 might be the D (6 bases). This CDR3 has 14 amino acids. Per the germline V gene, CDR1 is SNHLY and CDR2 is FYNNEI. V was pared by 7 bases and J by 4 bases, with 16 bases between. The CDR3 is CASKVGAHLETQYF. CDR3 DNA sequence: TGTGCCAGCAAGGTGGGGGCACACCTAGAGACCCAGTACTTC. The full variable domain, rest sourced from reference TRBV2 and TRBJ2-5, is EPEVTQTPSHQVTQMGQEVILRCVPISNHLYFYWYRQILGQKVEFLVSFYNNEISEKSEIFDDQFSVERPDGSNFTLKIRSTKLEDSAMYFCASKVGAHLETQYFGPGTRLLVL.

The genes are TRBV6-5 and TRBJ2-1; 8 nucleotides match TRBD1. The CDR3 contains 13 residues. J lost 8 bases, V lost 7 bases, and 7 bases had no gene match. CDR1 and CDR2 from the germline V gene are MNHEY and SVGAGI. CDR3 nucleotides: TGTGCCAGCATATTGGACAGGGTCGATGAGCAGTTCTTC. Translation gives CASILDRVDEQFF.

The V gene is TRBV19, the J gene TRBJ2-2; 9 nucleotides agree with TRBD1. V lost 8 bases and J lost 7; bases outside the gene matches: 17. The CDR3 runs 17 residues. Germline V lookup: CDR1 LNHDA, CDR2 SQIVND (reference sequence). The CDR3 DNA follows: TGTGCCAGTGGACTTTTATGGGACAGGGCTATGGGCGGGGAGCTGTTTTTT. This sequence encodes CASGLLWDRAMGGELFF. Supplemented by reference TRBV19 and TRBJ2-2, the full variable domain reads DGGITQSPKYLFRKEGQNVTLSCEQNLNHDAMYWYRQDPGQGLRLIYYSQIVNDFQKGDIAEGYSVSREKKESFPLTVTSAQKNPTAFYLCASGLLWDRAMGGELFFGEGSRLTVL.

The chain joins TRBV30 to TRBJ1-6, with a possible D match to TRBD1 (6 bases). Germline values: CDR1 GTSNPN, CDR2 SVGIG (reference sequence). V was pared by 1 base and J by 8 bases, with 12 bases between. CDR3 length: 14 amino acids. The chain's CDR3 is CAWSAPGADSPLHF. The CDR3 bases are TGTGCCTGGAGTGCACCAGGGGCGGATTCACCCCTCCACTTT.

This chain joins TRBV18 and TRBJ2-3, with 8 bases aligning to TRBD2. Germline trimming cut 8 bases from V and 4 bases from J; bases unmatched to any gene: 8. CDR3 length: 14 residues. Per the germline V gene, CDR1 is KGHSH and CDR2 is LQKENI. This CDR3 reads CASHRTSSSDTQYF. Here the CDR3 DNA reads TGTGCCAGCCATCGGACTAGCTCTTCAGATACGCAGTATTTT.

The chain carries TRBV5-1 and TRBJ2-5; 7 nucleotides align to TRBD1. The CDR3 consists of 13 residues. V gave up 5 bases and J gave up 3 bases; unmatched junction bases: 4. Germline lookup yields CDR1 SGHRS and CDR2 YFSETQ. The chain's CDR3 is CASSLGTEETQYF. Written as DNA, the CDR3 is TGCGCCAGCAGTCTCGGGACAGAAGAGACCCAGTACTTC.

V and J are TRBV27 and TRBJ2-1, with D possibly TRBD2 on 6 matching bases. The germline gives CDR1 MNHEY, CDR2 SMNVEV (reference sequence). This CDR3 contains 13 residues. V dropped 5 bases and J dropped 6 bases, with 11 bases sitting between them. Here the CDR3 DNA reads TGTGCCAGCAGTCGGAGGGGTCTCAATGAGCAGTTCTTC. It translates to CASSRRGLNEQFF.